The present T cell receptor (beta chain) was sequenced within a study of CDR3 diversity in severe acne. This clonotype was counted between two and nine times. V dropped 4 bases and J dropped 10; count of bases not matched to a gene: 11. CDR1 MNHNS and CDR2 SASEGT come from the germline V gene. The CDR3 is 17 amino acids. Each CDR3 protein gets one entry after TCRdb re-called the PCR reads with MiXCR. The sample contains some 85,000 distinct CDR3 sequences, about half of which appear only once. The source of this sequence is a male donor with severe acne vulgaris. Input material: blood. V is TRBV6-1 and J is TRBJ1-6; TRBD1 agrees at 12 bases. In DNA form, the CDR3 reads TGTGCCAGCAGTGGGGGACAGGGGGCGCCACAGTGGTCACCCCTCCACTTT. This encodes CASSGGQGAPQWSPLHF.